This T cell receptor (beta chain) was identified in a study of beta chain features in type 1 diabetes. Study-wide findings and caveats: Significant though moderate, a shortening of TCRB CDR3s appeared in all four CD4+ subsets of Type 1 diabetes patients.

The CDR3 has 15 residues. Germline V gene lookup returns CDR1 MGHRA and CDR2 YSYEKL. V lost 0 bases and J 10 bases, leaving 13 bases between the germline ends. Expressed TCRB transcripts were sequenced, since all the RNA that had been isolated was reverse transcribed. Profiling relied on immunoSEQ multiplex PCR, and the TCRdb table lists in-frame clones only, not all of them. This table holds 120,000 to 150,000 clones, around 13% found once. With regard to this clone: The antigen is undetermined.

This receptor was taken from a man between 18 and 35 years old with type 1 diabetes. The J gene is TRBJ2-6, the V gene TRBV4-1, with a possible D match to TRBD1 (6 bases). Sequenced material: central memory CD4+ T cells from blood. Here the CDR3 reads CASSQDRPQGNVLTF. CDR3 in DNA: TGCGCCAGCAGCCAAGATAGGCCCCAGGGGAACGTCCTGACTTTC.